Described below is a single T cell receptor (beta chain) sequence and its context. This receptor's antigen is unknown. No clone much larger than this one lies a single base away; base qualities are absent. The sample is drawn from a study of STAT5B mutations in CD4+ large granular lymphocyte leukemia (dated by TCRdb to 2021 to 2024). Context from the whole study: Among healthy controls, the CDR3 'QG' motif was associated with a particular HLA allele. Flow cytometry on FACSCanto II or FACSVerse confirmed that purified fractions exceeded 95% purity among lymphocytes. The study compared the TCRbeta repertoires of patients with CD4+ T-cell large granular lymphocyte leukemia against the TCRbeta repertoires of healthy blood donors.

TCRbeta rearrangements were sequenced from genomic DNA using the immunoSEQ assay at survey resolution. Per the source publication's procedure: In the TCR sequencing data, the lowest productive clonotype frequency that could be detected was 2.59 x 10-5. Analyses included only productive TCRbeta rearrangements, meaning complete and in-frame sequences. Sample clonality was computed as Simpson clonality in the immunoSEQ Analyzer version 3.0. Based on frequency, clones were grouped as very rare, small, medium, large (1-20%) or hyperexpanded (>20%). Generation probabilities were estimated with OLGA 1.2.3, V-gene circos plots were made with VDJtools, specificities were searched in VDJdb, and CDR3 motifs were identified with GLIPH. What TCRdb holds here is the immuneACCESS table cut down to in-frame rearrangements. Part of the clones is not present; checked against another copy, under half of the missing clones reflect an unresolved V gene, and the others are unexplained. For V, J and clone size, that table is used; D and trimming come from the DNA. This sample comprises fewer than 45,000 clones, 80% to 90% of them detected only once. In total, the top ten clones hold around 2.6% of the sample.

Here is what the overall study found, with its caveats: Greater clonality appeared to be present in CD4-sorted patient repertoires than in healthy CD4+ repertoires, and the difference was retained after the putative leukemic clones were removed. Enrichment of TRBV06-family usage was observed among the top patient clones (8/27) relative to healthy controls (2/35). The data were not HLA-matched, and the relatively small sample size could explain the higher clonality seen in CD4+ compared with CD8+ T-LGLL. Main leukemic clonotypes were private to each patient, although 25% to 30% of the main leukemic clonotypes were found at low frequency in the non-leukemic repertoires of other patients.

Buffy coats from some 35 blood donors, supplied by the Finnish Red Cross blood service, were used as healthy controls. All TCR-sequenced material derived from peripheral blood: patient blood samples and healthy donor buffy coats. Peripheral blood mononuclear cells were isolated by Ficoll-Hypaque gradient centrifugation. Magnetic purification was used to isolate CD4+ cells from the buffy coats of the healthy controls. The Gentra Puregene Cell and Tissue kit was used to extract genomic DNA, and a Qubit 2.0 fluorometer was used to measure the amount of genomic DNA. Counted from cysteine to phenylalanine, this CDR3 has 15 amino acids. Solely the CDR3 DNA is kept, with 45 bases framed from the first base. Trimming leaves V shorter by 6 bases and J shorter by 3 bases, with the junction holding 6 bases beyond the gene matches. CDR1 and CDR2 are drawn from the germline V gene: SGHTA, FQGNSA.

The origin of this receptor is a human donor in good health. In this chain, TRBV7-2 is recombined with TRBJ1-4, with TRBD1 identical over 8 junction bases. Sample: CD4+ T cells from blood buffy coats. The encoded CDR3 is CASRQGVAANEKLFF. The DNA sequence is as follows: TGTGCCAGCAGACAGGGGGTAGCGGCTAATGAAAAACTGTTTTTT. Here the CDR3 is joined to the reference TRBV7-2 and TRBJ1-4 genes, and the full variable domain is: GAGVSQSPSNKVTEKGKDVELRCDPISGHTALYWYRQSLGQGLEFLIYFQGNSAPDKSGLPSDRFSAERTGGSVSTLTIQRTQQEDSAVYLCASRQGVAANEKLFFGSGTQLSVL.